One sample yielded the 11 T cell receptor beta chains listed below, sequenced in a study of technical replicates of blood from a few donors (dated by TCRdb to 2015 to 2018). Library preparation used the immunoSEQ multiplex PCR assay. The immuneACCESS repertoire file appears here via TCRdb, limited to in-frame rearrangements. These files lack a portion of the clones; in checked studies, under half of the deficit traces to unresolved V genes, and the cause of the others is not known. For this sample there are 85,000 to 100,000 clones; nearly 97% appear just once. About 0.24% of the sample comes from the top ten. Sequenced material: T cells isolated from PBMCs. The source is a human donor in good health.

V is TRBV28 and J is TRBJ2-7; 8 bases map to TRBD1. CDR1 and CDR2 (germline): MDHEN, SYDVKM. V shed 2 bases, J shed 3 bases, and the junction held 21 bases outside the gene matches. The CDR3 length is 20 residues. The CDR3 reads CASSLVGQGGLANTLYEQYF. In DNA form, the CDR3 reads TGTGCCAGCAGTTTAGTCGGACAGGGCGGACTCGCCAACACACTCTACGAGCAGTACTTC.

The chain has TRBV7-9 and TRBJ2-7; tentative D call: TRBD2 (5 bases). The CDR3 is 12 residues long. Germline loops: CDR1 SEHNR, CDR2 FQNEAQ (reference sequence). The V end lost 5 bases, the J end lost 5 bases, and 10 bases lay between the germline ends. CDR3 loop: CASSLMRDEQYF. The CDR3 bases are TGTGCCAGCAGCCTCATGAGGGACGAGCAGTACTTC.

This chain connects TRBV28 to TRBJ2-2; weak D call: TRBD1 (6 bases). The V gene lost 2 bases and the J gene lost 0 bases, with 10 bases spanning the gap. CDR3 length equals 16 residues. Germline values: CDR1 MDHEN, CDR2 SYDVKM. For the CDR3, the DNA is TGTGCCAGCAGTTTAGGACAGACTCCGAACACCGGGGAGCTGTTTTTT. It encodes CASSLGQTPNTGELFF.

V is TRBV7-8 and J is TRBJ1-1; D ambiguous. Germline values: CDR1 SGHVS, CDR2 FQNEAQ. This CDR3 contains 14 residues. The germline V and J ends were trimmed by 1 base and 1 base, with 7 bases remaining between them. The CDR3 region has the DNA TGTGCCAGCAGCTTAGATCCCGGGAACACTGAAGCTTTCTTT. Its translation is CASSLDPGNTEAFF.

This clone was seen a single time. V and J are TRBV18 and TRBJ1-1, with TRBD1 as a possible D gene (6 bases). CDR1 and CDR2 (germline): KGHSH, LQKENI. There are 13 residues in the CDR3. The V gene lost 3 bases and the J gene lost 4 bases, with 9 bases spanning the gap. The CDR3 nucleotides read TGTGCCAGCTCACCTGACAGGACCACTGAAGCTTTCTTT. Translation: CASSPDRTTEAFF.

The J gene is TRBJ1-3, the V gene TRBV10-3, with D maybe TRBD1 (5 bases). V lost 2 bases and J lost 0, with 17 bases in between. Germline V gene data show CDR1 as ENHRY and CDR2 as SYGVKD. This CDR3 contains 18 residues. DNA for the CDR3: TGTGCCATCAGTGAGAGACAGCTCCAGCTACACTCTGGAAACACCATATATTTT. Its protein product is CAISERQLQLHSGNTIYF.

This sequence joins TRBV19 and TRBJ2-5; 11 nucleotides line up with TRBD2. Looked up from germline, CDR1 is LNHDA and CDR2 is SQIVND (reference sequence). The CDR3 contains 14 residues. The V segment lost 2 bases and the J segment 4 bases; nucleotides outside the gene matches: 0. For the CDR3, the DNA is TGTGCCAGTAGTATAACTAGCGGGAGAGAGACCCAGTACTTC. Translating gives CASSITSGRETQYF.

The genes are TRBV10-2 and TRBJ1-5; 8 nucleotides match TRBD1. Trimming removed 5 bases from V and 0 bases from J; junction bases left unmatched: 9. Germline values: CDR1 WSHSY, CDR2 SAAADI. This CDR3 has 17 residues. CDR3 loop: CASSPRSGGFSNQPQHF. The CDR3 region has the DNA TGCGCCAGCAGTCCTCGTTCAGGGGGCTTTAGCAATCAGCCCCAGCATTTT.

This sequence joins TRBV4-1 and TRBJ1-5, with unresolved D. The CDR3 extends over 15 amino acids. Trimming pared 1 base from V and 6 bases from J, leaving 13 bases between. Germline lookup yields CDR1 MGHRA and CDR2 YSYEKL. CDR3 nucleotide sequence: TGCGCCAGCAGCCAAGCTAGAGGAAGGAGTCAGCCCCAGCATTTT. It codes for CASSQARGRSQPQHF.

The chain uses TRBV28 and TRBJ2-6, with D unclear. Germline V lookup: CDR1 MDHEN, CDR2 SYDVKM. Trimming removed 6 bases from V and 1 base from J, with 7 bases in between. The CDR3 spans 14 residues. CDR3 amino acids: CASRRSSGANVLTF. DNA of the CDR3: TGTGCCAGCAGGCGATCATCTGGGGCCAACGTCCTGACTTTC.

This chain uses TRBV5-1 with TRBJ2-5, with 7 bases aligning to TRBD2. V shed 5 bases, J shed 5 bases, and the junction held 9 bases outside the gene matches. Looked up from germline, CDR1 is SGHRS and CDR2 is YFSETQ. The CDR3 contains 14 residues. CDR3 bases: TGCGCCAGCAGTAGTATGACTAGCAGGGAGACCCAGTACTTC. The encoded protein is CASSSMTSRETQYF.